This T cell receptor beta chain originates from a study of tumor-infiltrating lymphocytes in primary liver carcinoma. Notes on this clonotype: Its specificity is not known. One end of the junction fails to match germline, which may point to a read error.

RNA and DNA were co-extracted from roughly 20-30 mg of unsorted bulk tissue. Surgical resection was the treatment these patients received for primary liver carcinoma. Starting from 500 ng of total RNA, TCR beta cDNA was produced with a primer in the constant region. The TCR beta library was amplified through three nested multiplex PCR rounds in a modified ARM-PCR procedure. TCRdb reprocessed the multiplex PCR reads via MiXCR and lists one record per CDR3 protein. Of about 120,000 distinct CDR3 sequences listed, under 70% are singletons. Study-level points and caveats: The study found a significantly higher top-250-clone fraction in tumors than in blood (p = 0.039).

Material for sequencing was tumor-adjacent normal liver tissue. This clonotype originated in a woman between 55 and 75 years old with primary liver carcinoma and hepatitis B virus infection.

CDR3 sequence: CASRGFPNQPEHF. Here the CDR3 DNA reads TGTGCCAGCAGAGGTTTTCCCAATCAGCCCGAGCATTTT. J is TRBJ1-5 and V is TRBV28; D is unclear. Germline lookup yields CDR1 MDHEN and CDR2 SYDVKM. The CDR3 is 13 amino acids.